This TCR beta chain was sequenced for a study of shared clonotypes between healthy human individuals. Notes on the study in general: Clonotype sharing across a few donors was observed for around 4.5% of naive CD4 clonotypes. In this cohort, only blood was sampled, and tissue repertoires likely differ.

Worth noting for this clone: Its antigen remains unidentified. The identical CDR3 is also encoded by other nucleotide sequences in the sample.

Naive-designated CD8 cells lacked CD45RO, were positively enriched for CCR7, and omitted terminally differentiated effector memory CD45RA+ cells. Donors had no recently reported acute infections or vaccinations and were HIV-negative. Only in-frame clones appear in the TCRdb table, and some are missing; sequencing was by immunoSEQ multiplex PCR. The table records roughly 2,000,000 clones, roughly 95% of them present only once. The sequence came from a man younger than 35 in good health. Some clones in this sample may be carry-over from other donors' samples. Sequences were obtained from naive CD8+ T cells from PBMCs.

CDR3 bases: TGTGCCAGCAGTTTAGTAAGAAACACTGAAGCTTTCTTT. This encodes CASSLVRNTEAFF. The J gene is TRBJ1-1, the V gene TRBV27, with D unresolved. This CDR3 comprises 13 residues. V was clipped by 2 bases and J by 2 bases, with 6 bases between them. CDR1 is MNHEY and CDR2 is SMNVEV in the germline V gene (reference sequence).